Following are 15 T cell receptor beta chains from one sample sequenced in a study of blood T cell repertoires in COVID-19. Repertoires were generated with immunoSEQ multiplex PCR, while TCRdb's copy carries only in-frame clones and drops some. This table has roughly 300,000 clones, around four fifths appearing once. The sample comprised peripheral blood. The receptors were gathered from a woman aged 45-60 years with acute or convalescent COVID-19.

J is TRBJ2-1 and V is TRBV9, with 8 bases identical to TRBD2. The CDR3 consists of 15 residues. V gave up 0 bases and J gave up 5 bases; unmatched junction bases: 4. Germline V gene data show CDR1 as SGDLS and CDR2 as YYNGEE. The CDR3 region is CASSVGTSLNNEQFF. DNA for the CDR3: TGTGCCAGCAGCGTAGGGACTAGCCTAAACAATGAGCAGTTCTTC.

The V and J genes are TRBV6-5 and TRBJ1-5; 7 bases line up with TRBD1. This CDR3 has 13 amino acids. The V and J ends lost 5 bases and 8 bases, in that order; junction bases with no gene match: 6. CDR1 and CDR2 (germline): MNHEY, SVGAGI. CDR3 region: CASSMDRQKPQHF. In nucleotides, the CDR3 is TGTGCCAGCAGTATGGACAGGCAGAAGCCCCAGCATTTT.

The rearrangement links TRBV7-2 to TRBJ1-2; D not resolved. Deletions cut 6 bases from V and 4 bases from J, with 12 bases between. The CDR3 runs 13 residues. Germline assignment: CDR1 SGHTA and CDR2 FQGNSA. In nucleotides, the CDR3 is TGTGCCAGCAGACAAAGTCAGGCCTATGGCTACACCTTC. Its protein product is CASRQSQAYGYTF.

The chain is built from TRBV30 and TRBJ1-1, with 7 bases matching TRBD1. The J segment lost 1 base and the V segment lost 0 bases, leaving 8 bases of the junction unmatched. The CDR3 totals 16 residues. CDR1 is GTSNPN and CDR2 is SVGIG in the germline V gene (reference sequence). CDR3 DNA sequence: TGTGCCTGGAGTGTTGGGACAGCTTTAGGGAACACTGAAGCTTTCTTT. Its protein product is CAWSVGTALGNTEAFF.

This clone was seen only a few times. The CDR3 DNA reads as TGTGCCACCAGTGATTTGGGACAGGGGACCCAGTACTTC. Amino acids: CATSDLGQGTQYF. The chain uses TRBV24-1 and TRBJ2-5; 8 bases match TRBD1. Trimming cost V 0 bases and J 7 bases; bases outside gene matches: 0. The CDR3 covers 13 residues. Germline CDR1 is KGHDR and CDR2 is SFDVKD.

This clone appeared many times. The V call is TRBV19, the J call TRBJ2-3, with D perhaps TRBD2 (6 bases). From germline, CDR1 is LNHDA and CDR2 SQIVND (reference sequence). This CDR3 comprises 16 residues. With 5 bases removed from V and 0 bases from J, the gap between germline ends came to 15 bases. CDR3 loop: CASSGDSHPSTDTQYF. The DNA of the CDR3 is TGTGCCAGTAGTGGGGACTCACACCCTAGCACAGATACGCAGTATTTT.

The rearrangement links TRBV12-3 or TRBV12-4 to TRBJ2-1, with 7 bases fitting TRBD1. This CDR3 contains 13 residues. J lost 7 bases, V lost 6 bases, and 6 bases had no gene match. CDR3 sequence (DNA): TGTGCCAGCAGCACCGAACAGGGGAATGAGCAGTTCTTC. Protein sequence: CASSTEQGNEQFF.

This chain links TRBV19 with TRBJ2-7, with D possibly TRBD1 on 8 matching bases. This CDR3 has 16 amino acids. The V and J ends lost 3 bases and 1 base respectively, with 16 bases between them. CDR1 and CDR2 (germline): LNHDA, SQIVND (reference sequence). The chain's CDR3 is CASSMRGGDRSYEQYF. CDR3 nucleotides: TGTGCCAGTAGTATGAGGGGAGGGGACAGGTCCTACGAGCAGTACTTC.

This clone was picked up a small number of times. The chain carries TRBV7-3 and TRBJ1-2; TRBD1 might be the D (5 bases). Trimming took off 5 bases at V and 2 bases at J, with 12 bases between the two ends. Germline V gene lookup returns CDR1 SGHTA and CDR2 FQGTGA. The CDR3 spans 14 residues. The CDR3 DNA is TGTGCCAGCAGCCCAGCCAGACAGAACTATGGCTACACCTTC. Translation: CASSPARQNYGYTF.

The CDR3 nucleotides read TGTGCCAGCAGTAGGGACAGGGTATCTGATGGCTACACCTTC. This encodes CASSRDRVSDGYTF. The genes are TRBV6-5 and TRBJ1-2, with 9 bases aligning to TRBD1. Trimming at V came to 5 bases and at J to 6 bases, leaving 7 bases not matched to a gene. Germline values: CDR1 MNHEY, CDR2 SVGAGI. The CDR3 is 14 amino acids.

The chain joins TRBV29-1 to TRBJ1-2; no firm D call. This CDR3 spans 12 amino acids. The V gene's germline CDR1 is SQVTM and CDR2 ANQGSEA. With 1 base removed from V and 3 bases from J, the gap between germline ends came to 6 bases. DNA of the CDR3: TGCAGCGTTGAAGGGGCCGACTATGGCTACACCTTC. Translating gives CSVEGADYGYTF.

The table lists this clone with a few counts. The chain has TRBV2 and TRBJ1-2; D call uncertain. The CDR3 totals 14 residues. CDR1 is SNHLY, CDR2 FYNNEI, per germline. V shed 4 bases and J shed 7 bases, with 16 bases lying between them. CDR3 sequence reads: CASSGYSGDVGYTF. The CDR3 DNA is TGTGCCAGCAGTGGATATAGCGGAGACGTTGGCTACACCTTC.

The chain uses TRBV30 and TRBJ2-2, with 9 bases identical to TRBD1. Germline loops: CDR1 GTSNPN, CDR2 SVGIG (reference sequence). This CDR3 has 14 amino acids. V dropped 8 bases and J dropped 0; count of bases not matched to a gene: 4. CDR3 DNA: TGTGCCGGGGGGACAGGGCCGAACACCGGGGAGCTGTTTTTT. Protein product: CAGGTGPNTGELFF.

The table lists this clone with a count of one. J is TRBJ2-1 and V is TRBV27, with 12 positions matching TRBD2. Germline assignment: CDR1 MNHEY and CDR2 SMNVEV (reference sequence). This CDR3 spans 16 amino acids. V was clipped by 4 bases and J by 0 bases; unmatched bases: 1. This CDR3 reads CASSSTSGSSYNEQFF. DNA of the CDR3: TGTGCCAGCAGTTCGACTAGCGGGAGCTCCTACAATGAGCAGTTCTTC.

This sequence joins TRBV12-5 and TRBJ2-2; 11 positions match TRBD1. Unmatched junction bases numbered 6, after V lost 9 bases and J lost 3 bases. The CDR3 runs to 15 residues. Per germline, CDR1 LGHNT and CDR2 FRNRAP. The CDR3 protein is CASTGTGGYTGELFF. The CDR3 DNA reads TGTGCTAGCACCGGGACAGGGGGATACACCGGGGAGCTGTTTTTT.